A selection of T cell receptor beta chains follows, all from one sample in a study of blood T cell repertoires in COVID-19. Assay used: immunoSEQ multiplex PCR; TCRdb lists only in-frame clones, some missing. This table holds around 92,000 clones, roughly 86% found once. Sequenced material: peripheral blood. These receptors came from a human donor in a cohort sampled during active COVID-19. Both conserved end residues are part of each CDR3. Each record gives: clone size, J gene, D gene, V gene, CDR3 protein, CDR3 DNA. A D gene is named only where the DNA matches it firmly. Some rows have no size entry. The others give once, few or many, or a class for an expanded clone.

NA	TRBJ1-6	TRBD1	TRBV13	CASSGRFGTAYNSPLHF	TGTGCCAGCAGCGGAAGATTCGGGACAGCCTATAATTCACCCCTCCACTTT
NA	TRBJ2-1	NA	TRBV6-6	CASSYSGDITNEQFF	TGTGCCAGCAGTTACTCGGGGGACATCACGAATGAGCAGTTCTTC
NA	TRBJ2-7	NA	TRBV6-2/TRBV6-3	CASSWVQAYEQYF	TGTGCCAGCAGTTGGGTCCAGGCCTACGAGCAGTACTTC
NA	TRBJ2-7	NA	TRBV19	CASSIGLAYEQYF	TGTGCCAGTAGTATAGGACTGGCCTACGAGCAGTACTTC
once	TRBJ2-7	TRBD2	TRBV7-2	CASSPTSGGPYEQYF	TGTGCCAGCAGCCCAACTAGCGGGGGCCCCTACGAGCAGTACTTC
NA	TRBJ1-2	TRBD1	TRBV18	CASSPRGQGKTFYGYTF	TGTGCCAGCTCGCCCAGGGGGCAGGGCAAGACTTTCTATGGCTACACCTTC
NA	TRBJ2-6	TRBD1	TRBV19	CASHRQGISSGANVLTF	TGTGCCAGTCACAGACAGGGGATTAGCTCTGGGGCCAACGTCCTGACTTTC
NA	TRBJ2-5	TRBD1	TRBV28	CASSYRGLEETQYF	TGTGCCAGCAGTTACAGGGGGCTTGAAGAGACCCAGTACTTC
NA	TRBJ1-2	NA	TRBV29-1	CSVATGLYGYTF	TGCAGCGTGGCTACAGGTCTCTATGGCTACACCTTC
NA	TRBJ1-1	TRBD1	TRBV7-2	CASSPQGDEAFF	TGTGCCAGCAGCCCTCAGGGGGATGAAGCTTTCTTT
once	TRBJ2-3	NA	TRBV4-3	CASSQDLDSTDTQYF	TGCGCCAGCAGCCAAGATTTGGACTCCACAGATACGCAGTATTTT
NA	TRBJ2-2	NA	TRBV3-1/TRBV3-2	CASSQVGGNTGELFF	TGTGCCAGCAGCCAAGTGGGGGGGAACACCGGGGAGCTGTTTTTT
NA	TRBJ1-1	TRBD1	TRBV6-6	CASSYGTGPAEAFF	TGTGCCAGCAGTTACGGGACAGGGCCAGCTGAAGCTTTCTTT
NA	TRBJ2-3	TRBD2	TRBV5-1	CASSAGLAGTADTQYF	TGCGCCAGCAGCGCGGGACTAGCGGGAACGGCAGATACGCAGTATTTT
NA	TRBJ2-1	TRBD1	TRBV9	CASSVGLWGQSYNEQFF	TGTGCCAGCAGCGTAGGGTTGTGGGGACAGAGTTACAATGAGCAGTTCTTC
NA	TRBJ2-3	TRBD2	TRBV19	CASSRYSGGLADTQYF	TGTGCCAGTAGTAGATACAGCGGGGGGTTGGCAGATACGCAGTATTTT
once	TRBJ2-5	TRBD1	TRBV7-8	CASSLGQLKETQYF	TGTGCCAGCAGCTTGGGACAGCTAAAAGAGACCCAGTACTTC
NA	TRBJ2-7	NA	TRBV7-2	CASSPPVYEQYF	TGTGCCAGCAGCCCCCCGGTTTACGAGCAGTACTTC
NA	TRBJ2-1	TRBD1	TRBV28	CASSPGGSYNEQFF	TGTGCCAGCAGCCCAGGGGGAAGCTACAATGAGCAGTTCTTC
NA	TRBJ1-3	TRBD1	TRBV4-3	CASSQETGGAGNTIYF	TGCGCCAGCAGCCAGGAAACAGGGGGCGCCGGAAACACCATATATTTT
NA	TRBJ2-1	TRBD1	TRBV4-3	CASSQGTGSIEQFF	TGCGCCAGCAGCCAAGGGACAGGGAGTATAGAGCAGTTCTTC
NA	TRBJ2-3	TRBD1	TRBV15	CATSKGQGTDTQYF	TGTGCCACCAGTAAGGGACAGGGCACAGATACGCAGTATTTT
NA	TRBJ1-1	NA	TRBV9	CASSFGDGTEAFF	TGTGCCAGCAGCTTCGGGGATGGGACTGAAGCTTTCTTT
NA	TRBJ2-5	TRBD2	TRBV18	CASSPLGLAGKETQYF	TGTGCCAGCTCACCACTAGGACTAGCGGGAAAAGAGACCCAGTACTTC
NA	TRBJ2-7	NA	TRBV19	CASTPGYEQYF	TGTGCCAGTACTCCGGGCTACGAGCAGTACTTC
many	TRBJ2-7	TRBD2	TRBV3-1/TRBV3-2	CASSQGLGVYEQYF	TGTGCCAGCAGCCAGGGACTAGGCGTATACGAGCAGTACTTC
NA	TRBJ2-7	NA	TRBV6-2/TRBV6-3	CASSYERVSYEQYF	TGTGCCAGCAGTTACGAGCGGGTCTCCTACGAGCAGTACTTC
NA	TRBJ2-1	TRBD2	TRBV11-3	CASSFGSGDYNEQFF	TGTGCCAGCAGCTTCGGTAGCGGGGACTACAATGAGCAGTTCTTC
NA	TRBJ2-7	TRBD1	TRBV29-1	CSVARDRGYEQYF	TGCAGCGTTGCTCGGGACAGGGGCTACGAGCAGTACTTC
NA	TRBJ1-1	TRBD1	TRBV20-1	CSAPETGKAFF	TGCAGTGCGCCCGAGACAGGGAAAGCTTTCTTT
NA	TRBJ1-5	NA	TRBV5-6	CASSRGLGGNQPQHF	TGTGCCAGCAGCCGCGGGCTGGGCGGCAATCAGCCCCAGCATTTT
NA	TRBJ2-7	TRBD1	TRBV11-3	CASSRDRGGEQYF	TGTGCCAGCAGCCGTGACAGGGGTGGCGAGCAGTACTTC
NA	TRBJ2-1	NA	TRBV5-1	CASSYAGDSYNEQFF	TGCGCCAGCAGTTACGCAGGGGATTCCTACAATGAGCAGTTCTTC
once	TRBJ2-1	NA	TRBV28	CASSPNYNEQFF	TGTGCCAGCAGTCCTAACTACAATGAGCAGTTCTTC
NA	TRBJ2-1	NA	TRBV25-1	CASSDGGKGDEQFF	TGTGCCAGCAGTGACGGCGGAAAGGGGGATGAGCAGTTCTTC
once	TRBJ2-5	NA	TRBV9	CASSTLGGPETQYF	TGTGCCAGCAGCACCTTGGGGGGGCCAGAGACCCAGTACTTC
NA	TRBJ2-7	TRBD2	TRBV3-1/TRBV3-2	CASSQEDRGAAREEQYF	TGTGCCAGCAGCCAAGAGGACCGAGGAGCGGCGCGGGAGGAGCAGTACTTC
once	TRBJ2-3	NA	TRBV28	CASRPPGRTDTQYF	TGTGCCAGCAGGCCCCCGGGTCGCACAGATACGCAGTATTTT
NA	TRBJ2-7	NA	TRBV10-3	CAISDEIHYEQYF	TGTGCCATCAGTGACGAGATCCACTACGAGCAGTACTTC
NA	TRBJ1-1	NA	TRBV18	CASSPGQNTEAFF	TGTGCCAGCTCACCTGGACAAAACACTGAAGCTTTCTTT
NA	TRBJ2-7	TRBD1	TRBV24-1	CATSDSRTGGYEQYF	TGTGCCACCAGTGATTCGAGGACAGGAGGCTACGAGCAGTACTTC
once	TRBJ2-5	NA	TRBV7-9	CASSSTGGGRETQYF	TGTGCCAGCAGCTCCACCGGAGGTGGACGGGAGACCCAGTACTTC
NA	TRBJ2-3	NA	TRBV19	CASSMEVTDTQYF	TGTGCCAGTAGTATGGAGGTCACAGATACGCAGTATTTT
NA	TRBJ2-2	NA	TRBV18	CASSPSGNTGELFF	TGTGCCAGCTCACCAAGCGGAAACACCGGGGAGCTGTTTTTT
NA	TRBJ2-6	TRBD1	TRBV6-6	CASSPRTGGDSGANVLTF	TGTGCCAGCAGTCCCCGGACAGGGGGCGACTCTGGGGCCAACGTCCTGACTTTC
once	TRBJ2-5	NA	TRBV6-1	CASSGDAPTGTVGQTQYF	TGTGCCAGCAGTGGAGACGCCCCCACAGGGACGGTCGGGCAGACCCAGTACTTC
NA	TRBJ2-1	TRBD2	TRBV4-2	CASSRGAGSDNEQFF	TGTGCCAGCAGCCGGGGAGCGGGAAGCGACAATGAGCAGTTCTTC
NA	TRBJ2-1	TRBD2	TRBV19	CASGTSGSNEQFF	TGTGCCAGCGGGACTAGCGGGAGTAATGAGCAGTTCTTC
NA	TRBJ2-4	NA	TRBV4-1	CASSQEFRDTIQYF	TGCGCCAGCAGCCAAGAGTTCCGGGACACCATTCAGTACTTC
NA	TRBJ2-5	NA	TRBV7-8	CASSLERRPGETQYF	TGTGCCAGCAGCTTAGAGAGGCGTCCCGGGGAGACCCAGTACTTC
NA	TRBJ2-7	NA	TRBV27	CASSDGGASYEQYF	TGTGCCAGCAGTGATGGCGGGGCTTCCTACGAGCAGTACTTC
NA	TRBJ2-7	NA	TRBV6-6	CASKGLTYEQYF	TGTGCCAGCAAGGGACTTACCTACGAGCAGTACTTC
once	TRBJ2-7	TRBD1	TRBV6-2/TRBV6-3	CASSGGQGSSYEQYF	TGTGCCAGCAGTGGGGGACAGGGAAGCTCCTACGAGCAGTACTTC